The entry below gives a single T cell receptor (beta chain) sequence along with its context. Its antigen is as yet unknown. The table came from immunoSEQ multiplex PCR; TCRdb's copy has only in-frame clones and leaves some out. The sample includes 45,000 to 50,000 clones, roughly 81% of them seen just once. This entry is derived from a study of OX40 agonist ivuxolimab in advanced cancers. Study-wide results and caveats: The authors also found low normalized T-cell clonal expansion in some nonresponders. The mean number of expanded clones was higher in CD8+ T cells than in CD4+.

CDR3 length equals 13 residues. The germline V gene has CDR1 GTSNPN and CDR2 SVGIG (reference sequence). Losses at the gene ends were 1 base for V and 9 bases for J; bases not matched to a gene: 5. V is TRBV30 and J is TRBJ2-1; TRBD2 agrees at 8 bases. Sequences were derived from CD4+ or CD8+ T cells sorted from blood, sampled in a trial of the OX40 agonist ivuxolimab. The TCR originated in an adult with an advanced solid tumor such as melanoma, head and neck, liver or kidney cancer. The CDR3 DNA reads TGTGCCTGGAGTGCCGGACTAGCCGGTGAGCAGTTCTTC. This translates into CAWSAGLAGEQFF.